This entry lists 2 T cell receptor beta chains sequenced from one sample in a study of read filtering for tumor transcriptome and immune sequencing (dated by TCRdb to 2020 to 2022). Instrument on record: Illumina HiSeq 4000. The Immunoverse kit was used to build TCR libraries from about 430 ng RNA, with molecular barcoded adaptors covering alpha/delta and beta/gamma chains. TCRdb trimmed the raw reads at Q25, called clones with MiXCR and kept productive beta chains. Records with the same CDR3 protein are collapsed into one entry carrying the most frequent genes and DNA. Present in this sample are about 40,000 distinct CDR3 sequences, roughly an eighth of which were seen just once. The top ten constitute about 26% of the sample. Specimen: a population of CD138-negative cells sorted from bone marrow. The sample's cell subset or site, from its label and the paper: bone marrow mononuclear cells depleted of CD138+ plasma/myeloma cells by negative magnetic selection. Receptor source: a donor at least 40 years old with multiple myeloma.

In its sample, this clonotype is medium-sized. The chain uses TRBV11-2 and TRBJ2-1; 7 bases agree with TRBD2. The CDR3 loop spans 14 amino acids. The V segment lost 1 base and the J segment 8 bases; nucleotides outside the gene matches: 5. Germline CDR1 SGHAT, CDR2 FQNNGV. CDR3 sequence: CASSLGGGGYEQFF. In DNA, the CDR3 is TGTGCCAGCAGCTTAGGGGGGGGAGGCTATGAGCAGTTCTTC.

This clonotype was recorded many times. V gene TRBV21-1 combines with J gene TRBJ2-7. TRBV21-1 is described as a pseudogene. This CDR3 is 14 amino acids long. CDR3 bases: TGTGCCAGCAGACTTAGAAAACGGGGTTGCGAGCAGTACTTC. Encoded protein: CASRLRKRGCEQYF.